This T cell receptor (beta chain) derives from a study of blood T cell repertoires in COVID-19. In the original workflow: Reference gene primer amplification gave estimated nucleated cell counts. Profiling relied on immunoSEQ multiplex PCR, and the TCRdb table lists in-frame clones only, not all of them. The DNA was the basis for D and trimming; V, J and clone size are from that table. The sample has tens of thousands of clones, 75% to 90% seen once; the top ten hold 7% to 7.5%. The sequenced sample was peripheral blood. The source of this sequence is a man in his sixties with acute or convalescent COVID-19.

This CDR3 reads CASSLDSETQYF. The CDR3 DNA reads as TGTGCCAGCAGCTTAGACAGCGAGACCCAGTACTTC. The V call is TRBV7-8, the J call TRBJ2-5; D uncertain. V lost 1 base and J lost 5, with 5 bases in between. Germline V gene sequence: CDR1 SGHVS, CDR2 FQNEAQ. This CDR3 has 12 amino acids.